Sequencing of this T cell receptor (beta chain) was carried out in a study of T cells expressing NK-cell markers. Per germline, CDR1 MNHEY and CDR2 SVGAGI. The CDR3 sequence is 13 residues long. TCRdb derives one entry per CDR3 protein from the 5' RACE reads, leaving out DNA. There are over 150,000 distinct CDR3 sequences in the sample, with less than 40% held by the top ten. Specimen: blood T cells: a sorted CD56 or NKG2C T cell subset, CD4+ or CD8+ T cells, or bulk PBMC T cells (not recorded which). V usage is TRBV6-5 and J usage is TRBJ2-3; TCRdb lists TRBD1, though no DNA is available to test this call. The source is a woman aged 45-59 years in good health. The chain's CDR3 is CASSYSPADTQYF.